A selection of T cell receptor beta chains follows, all from one sample in a study of blood T cell repertoires in COVID-19. Clones were sequenced by immunoSEQ multiplex PCR, and TCRdb holds only the in-frame ones, with some missing. The table shows around 430,000 clones, with just under 90% occurring only once. The specimen sequenced was PBMCs or T cells enriched from blood (not recorded which). These receptors were collected from a woman aged 50 to 60 who had recovered from COVID-19. Both conserved end residues are part of each CDR3. Expanded clones get a size class; other rows say once, few or many, or leave the size out.

j_call cdr3_length clone_size v_call cdr3_aa
TRBJ2-2 15 NA TRBV11-2 CASSPGTSEAGELFF
TRBJ1-5 17 few TRBV19 CASSLGNRQPYNQPQHF
TRBJ2-2 19 NA TRBV3-1/TRBV3-2 CASSQDVASGGANTGELFF
TRBJ1-2 17 NA TRBV7-6 CASSLAHQELANYGYTF
TRBJ2-7 13 NA TRBV18 CASGAQGAYEQYF
TRBJ1-6 18 once TRBV3-1/TRBV3-2 CASSQDDNWSSYNSPLHF
TRBJ2-3 17 NA TRBV7-6 CASSLNRGGSSTDTQYF
TRBJ1-1 15 NA TRBV6-1 CASSESGTANTEAFF
TRBJ1-6 16 once TRBV2 CASSEDRSPNNSPLHF
TRBJ1-3 17 NA TRBV28 CASSLDPRGWSGNTIYF
TRBJ2-5 12 NA TRBV5-1 CASNPGGETQYF
TRBJ2-1 12 NA TRBV7-8 CASSPRTREQFF
TRBJ2-7 15 NA TRBV27 CASSTTGPSSYEQYF
TRBJ1-5 16 NA TRBV28 CASSLWSGGENQPQHF
TRBJ2-1 15 NA TRBV28 CASSFDRAVGNEQFF
TRBJ2-2 16 NA TRBV3-1/TRBV3-2 CASSRTSGANTGELFF
TRBJ2-7 12 NA TRBV7-9 CASSLDANEQYF
TRBJ1-2 17 NA TRBV10-3 CAISENARTVPNYGYTF
TRBJ2-1 20 NA TRBV6-6 CASSPRRPSEAGIGVNEQFF
TRBJ1-2 11 NA TRBV2 CASTGGYGYTF
TRBJ1-3 17 NA TRBV2 CASSDLRMGGEGNTIYF
TRBJ1-4 11 NA TRBV7-9 CASSSSEKLFF
TRBJ1-3 15 NA TRBV6-1 CASSEVDYSGNTIYF
TRBJ1-4 14 NA TRBV15 CATSREQPREKLFF
TRBJ1-6 14 NA TRBV4-3 CASSQDPENSPLHF
TRBJ2-2 15 NA TRBV11-2 CASSLEPSRTGELFF
TRBJ1-4 14 NA TRBV2 CATGRDSFNEKLFF
TRBJ1-1 17 NA TRBV3-1/TRBV3-2 CASSPGRLDRGRTEAFF
TRBJ2-5 14 NA TRBV28 CASSRGRAQETQYF
TRBJ1-1 15 NA TRBV7-6 CASSPQTGSGTEAFF
TRBJ2-7 14 NA TRBV6-1 CASSKDRASYEQYF
TRBJ2-2 14 NA TRBV29-1 CSVRRGPNTGELFF
TRBJ2-2 18 NA TRBV28 CASSLWGRGSVTTGELFF
TRBJ2-7 15 NA TRBV29-1 CSVPVAGGRTYEQYF
TRBJ1-1 15 once TRBV5-1 CASSLGTGRGAEAFF
TRBJ1-1 14 NA TRBV6-5 CASSYQGWNTEAFF
TRBJ1-5 15 NA TRBV19 CASSRGELSNQPQHF
TRBJ1-3 14 NA TRBV2 CASRVTGIENTIYF
TRBJ2-1 15 NA TRBV7-9 CASSLGGGAYNEQFF
TRBJ1-3 18 NA TRBV10-3 CAISEPAGTGKGGNTIYF
TRBJ1-1 19 once TRBV1 CTSSQGRARISQKNPEAFF
TRBJ1-2 17 NA TRBV13 CASSRNDRGQEVYGYTF
TRBJ1-1 15 NA TRBV7-2 CASSGQQGGGTEAFF
TRBJ2-7 16 few TRBV5-1 CASSFTGRGITYEQYF
TRBJ1-2 15 NA TRBV6-2/TRBV6-3 CASSQTPGRGYGYTF
TRBJ1-1 14 NA TRBV6-5 CASSLGTGDTEAFF
TRBJ2-7 11 NA TRBV28 CATKLRREQYF
TRBJ1-1 14 NA TRBV29-1 CSARQGEANTEAFF
TRBJ1-4 15 NA TRBV19 CASALPTGGNEKLFF
TRBJ2-1 12 NA TRBV7-6 CASSLGDRGQFF
TRBJ1-2 18 NA TRBV3-1/TRBV3-2 CASSQARDRGRRDYGYTF
TRBJ1-1 14 NA TRBV6-5 CASSYRPGMTEAFF
TRBJ2-6 17 NA TRBV18 CASSPAGVGAGANVLTF
TRBJ2-5 14 few TRBV6-1 CASSEGLSGETQYF
TRBJ2-1 15 once TRBV7-9 CASSRTSGEYNEQFF